This T cell receptor (beta chain) was sequenced for a study of radiotherapy plus CTLA-4 blockade in lung cancer. Study-wide results and limits: Interferon-beta and early blood T cell clone dynamics reportedly predicted response best. Radiotherapy plus ipilimumab was followed by expansion in blood of tumor-derived TCR clones.

The CDR3 spans 15 residues. Trimming at V came to 5 bases and at J to 2 bases, leaving 7 bases not matched to a gene. Germline V gene sequence: CDR1 LGHNA, CDR2 YNFKEQ. To note about this clone: The antigen is unknown.

Clones were read by immunoSEQ multiplex PCR, and TCRdb kept only the in-frame ones, dropping some. The profile shows 50,000 to 70,000 clones, 77% of them singletons. Sample: peripheral blood, taken from a patient treated with radiotherapy plus ipilimumab. The chain uses TRBV4-2 and TRBJ2-7; 9 nucleotides align to TRBD1. The clonotype originates from a human donor with non-small cell lung cancer who had a partial response to radiotherapy plus ipilimumab. The CDR3 coding sequence is TGTGCCAGCAGCATGCATGGGACAGGGACCTACGAGCAGTACTTC. Translating it yields CASSMHGTGTYEQYF.